A single sample is the source of the 5 T cell receptor beta chains below, sequenced in a study of T cells in Graves' hyperthyroidism and ophthalmopathy. Amplification targeted TCR beta CDR3 regions from RNA transcripts. HTBI primers were employed in a first-round RT-PCR of the TCR CDR3. From the multiplex PCR reads, TCRdb called clonotypes with MiXCR, one entry per CDR3 protein. The sample lists about 740,000 distinct CDR3 sequences, approximately 14% occurring once. Sequencing was carried out using blood. These receptors were collected from a woman aged 18-29 years with Graves' hyperthyroidism.

This clonotype occurred a few times. CDR3 region: CASSFGRHSSSPLHF. The CDR3 DNA follows: TGTGCCAGCAGTTTCGGCAGGCACAGTAGTTCACCCCTCCACTTT. The genes are TRBV12-3 or TRBV12-4 and TRBJ1-6, with no clear D. This CDR3 comprises 15 residues. Trimming stripped 3 bases from V and 9 bases from J, with 15 bases between.

In this sample, this clonotype turned up many times. This sequence joins TRBV5-1 and TRBJ2-7; possible D gene TRBD1, 5 bases. The CDR3 has 14 amino acids. Germline-derived CDR1 and CDR2 are SGHRS and YFSETQ. The V and J ends lost 3 bases and 3 bases respectively, with 13 bases between them. CDR3: CASSSAGPFYEQYF. CDR3 sequence (DNA): TGCGCCAGCAGCTCGGCAGGGCCCTTCTACGAGCAGTACTTC.

This clonotype was detected ten times or more. This rearrangement joins TRBV28 to TRBJ1-2; D possibly corresponds to TRBD1 (5 bases). The V gene's germline CDR1 is MDHEN and CDR2 SYDVKM. The germline V and J ends were trimmed by 3 bases and 6 bases, with 23 bases remaining between them. The CDR3 length is 17 residues. CDR3 sequence: CASSFIFIRDGRNGYTF. In DNA, the CDR3 is TGTGCCAGCAGTTTCATCTTTATTCGGGACGGACGAAATGGCTACACCTTC.

This clonotype was recorded many times. The chain has TRBV18 and TRBJ2-5; maybe TRBD2 (5 bases). V lost 2 bases and J 1 base, leaving 8 bases between the germline ends. CDR1 and CDR2 from the germline V gene are KGHSH and LQKENI. This CDR3 contains 14 residues. The CDR3 spells CASSPGLSQETQYF. DNA of the CDR3: TGTGCCAGCTCACCAGGACTGTCCCAAGAGACCCAGTACTTC.

Ten or more counts support this clonotype. V gene TRBV24-1 combines with J gene TRBJ2-3, with D maybe TRBD2 (5 bases). The V end lost 3 bases, the J end lost 3 bases, and 15 bases lay between the germline ends. Germline values: CDR1 KGHDR, CDR2 SFDVKD. This CDR3 contains 16 residues. The CDR3 nucleotides are TGTGCCACCAGTGATCGGGGATTCGGACCAACAGATACGCAGTATTTT. Its protein is CATSDRGFGPTDTQYF.